This is a list of T cell receptor beta chains from one sample in a study of T cell repertoires in cytomegalovirus infection. TCRdb redid the calling of the reads with MiXCR, one entry per CDR3 protein. The data contain hundreds of thousands of distinct CDR3 sequences, approximately 6.7% of them singletons. The sequencing sample was made of PBMCs. The receptors stem from a human donor in good health (CMV status not recorded). Some clones in this sample may be carry-over from other donors' samples. CDR3s include the opening cysteine and the closing phenylalanine or tryptophan. The D gene is left open where the match is weak. Clone size is shown for a subset of rows, as once, few, many or a class of expanded clone.

>TRBV20-1|.|TRBJ1-1|.
CSAPRPIPRGNEAFF
TGCAGTGCTCCCAGACCTATCCCCCGAGGTAATGAAGCTTTCTTT
>TRBV2|TRBD2|TRBJ2-1|many
CASRAPFSGFSNEQFF
TGTGCCAGCAGGGCCCCCTTTAGCGGGTTTAGCAATGAGCAGTTCTTC
>TRBV24-1|TRBD1|TRBJ2-3|many
CATSEPGGVVDTQYF
TGTGCCACCAGTGAGCCAGGGGGAGTAGTAGATACGCAGTATTTT
>TRBV28|TRBD2|TRBJ2-7|many
CASNLAGGPYEQYF
TGTGCCAGCAACTTAGCGGGGGGACCTTACGAGCAGTACTTC
>TRBV7-9|.|TRBJ2-7|many
CASSLGQGYYEQYF
TGTGCCAGCAGCTTAGGCCAGGGGTACTACGAGCAGTACTTC
>TRBV20-1|TRBD1|TRBJ1-6|many
CSAEEGQANNSPLHF
TGCAGTGCCGAGGAGGGACAGGCGAATAATTCACCCCTCCACTTT
>TRBV7-9|.|TRBJ1-1|few
CASSPDSFEAFF
TGTGCCAGCAGCCCGGACAGTTTTGAAGCTTTCTTT
>TRBV11-3|.|TRBJ2-2|few
CASRGGSNTGELFF
TGTGCCAGCAGAGGGGGTTCGAACACCGGGGAGCTGTTTTTT
>TRBV2|.|TRBJ1-5|few
CASNVFGNQPQHF
TGTGCCAGCAACGTTTTTGGCAATCAGCCCCAGCATTTT
>TRBV12-3/TRBV12-4|.|TRBJ2-1|.
CASSLFREHEQFF
TGTGCCAGCAGTTTATTCAGGGAGCATGAGCAGTTCTTC
>TRBV5-1|TRBD1|TRBJ1-5|many
CASSPGQGYQPQHF
TGCGCCAGCAGCCCCGGACAGGGATATCAGCCCCAGCATTTT
>TRBV5-5|TRBD1|TRBJ1-5|many
CASSLDGTGYQPQHF
TGTGCCAGCAGCTTGGATGGGACAGGGTATCAGCCCCAGCATTTT
>TRBV7-9|.|TRBJ1-1|many
CASSSTGYYTEAFF
TGTGCCAGCAGCTCAACGGGTTACTACACTGAAGCTTTCTTT
>TRBV25-1|TRBD1|TRBJ2-1|many
CASSVDTGGKYNEQFF
TGTGCCAGCAGTGTAGATACAGGGGGCAAGTACAATGAGCAGTTCTTC
>TRBV7-8|.|TRBJ1-1|many
CASSSPGTWEEAFF
TGTGCCAGCAGTTCCCCCGGGACATGGGAAGAAGCTTTCTTT
>TRBV20-1|TRBD1|TRBJ1-1|few
CSAGGGHWAFF
TGCAGTGCTGGAGGGGGCCATTGGGCTTTCTTT
>TRBV5-1|.|TRBJ2-2|few
CASSLEIGAEPGELFF
TGCGCCAGCAGCTTGGAGATCGGGGCGGAACCCGGGGAGCTGTTTTTT
>TRBV4-1|TRBD1|TRBJ1-1|many
CASSPEGQSNTEAFF
TGCGCCAGCAGCCCCGAGGGACAGTCGAACACTGAAGCTTTCTTT
>TRBV7-3|.|TRBJ2-6|medium-sized
CASSPPPHSGANVLTF
TGTGCCAGCAGCCCGCCCCCCCATTCCGGGGCCAACGTCCTGACTTTC
>TRBV7-9|TRBD1|TRBJ1-1|many
CASSDTGGGDEAFF
TGTGCCAGCAGCGATACAGGGGGCGGGGATGAAGCTTTCTTT
>TRBV7-9|.|TRBJ2-2|many
CASSPEVSELFF
TGTGCCAGCAGCCCGGAGGTTTCGGAACTGTTTTTT
>TRBV20-1|TRBD1|TRBJ1-5|.
CSAREPGQGASQPQHF
TGCAGTGCTAGAGAACCGGGACAGGGGGCTAGTCAGCCCCAGCATTTT
>TRBV5-1|TRBD2|TRBJ2-1|many
CASSLQLAGGIHEQFF
TGCGCCAGCAGCCTGCAACTAGCGGGGGGTATCCATGAGCAGTTCTTC
>TRBV7-2|.|TRBJ1-5|many
CASSLEGPGNQPQHF
TGTGCCAGCAGCTTAGAGGGGCCCGGCAATCAGCCCCAGCATTTT
>TRBV6-2/TRBV6-3|.|TRBJ1-5|many
CASSDRSMVQPQHF
TGTGCCAGCAGTGACAGATCGATGGTGCAGCCCCAGCATTTT